This T cell receptor (beta chain) was captured in a study of human T cells and chemical hapten exposure. Study outcomes and limitations: Among TCRs, those above 1 in 1000 frequency were unaffected by DPC sensitization.

Time point reported: pre-sensitization, week 0. The treatment here: therapeutic diphenylcyclopropenone sensitization with weekly scalp DPC. The ends were cut back, 1 base at V and 8 bases at J, with 12 bases in the middle. The CDR3 contains 15 residues. CDR1 is LGHNA, CDR2 YNFKEQ, per germline. This clonotype was observed a handful of times. Its antigen remains unknown. The library gave individual cDNA molecules unique molecular identifiers. One entry per CDR3 protein, called by TCRdb with MiXCR from the RACE reads. The sample carries approximately 370,000 distinct CDR3 sequences, around 5.5% recorded once.

The starting material was whole blood, obtained in connection with sensitization to the hapten diphenylcyclopropenone (DPC). This chain connects TRBV4-2 to TRBJ1-6; D is unresolved. The sequence derives from a woman in her late teens or twenties with alopecia areata. Some clones in this sample may be carry-over from other donors' samples. This CDR3 is CASSQGGALYSPLHF. Here the CDR3 DNA reads TGTGCCAGCAGCCAAGGAGGCGCTCTCTATTCACCCCTCCACTTT.